The clone carrying this T cell receptor beta chain was recorded many times. The library was built from about 400 ng RNA with molecular barcoded adaptors for alpha/delta and beta/gamma chains. Using its own MiXCR run on the reads, TCRdb lists one record per CDR3 protein. The sample shows around 140,000 distinct CDR3 sequences, about 13% of them seen only once. The data stem from a study of read filtering for tumor transcriptome and immune sequencing. The TCR was taken from a donor aged 40 or over with multiple myeloma. Sequenced: a population of CD138-negative cells sorted from bone marrow.

Here the CDR3 DNA reads TGCAGTGCTAGAGATGCGAACACTGAAGCTTTCTTT. Its translation: CSARDANTEAFF. This sequence joins TRBV20-1 and TRBJ1-1; D gene ambiguous. Between the trimmed V and J ends, which lost 0 bases and 1 base, there was a span of 3 bases. The CDR3 is made up of 12 amino acids. Germline V gives CDR1 DFQATT, CDR2 SNEGSKA (reference sequence).